This T cell receptor beta chain derives from a study of cytomegalovirus exposure and HLA in healthy donors. The donors belonged to the approximately 120-subject validation cohort, separate from the roughly 710-subject first cohort. Germline V gene data show CDR1 as MDHEN and CDR2 as SYDVKM. The CDR3 spans 14 residues. The V gene lost 6 bases and the J gene lost 0 bases, with 9 bases spanning the gap. The data were produced by immunoSEQ multiplex PCR, yet TCRdb's version contains in-frame clones alone and is incomplete. The table lists about 120,000 clones, roughly 88% of them singletons. The receptor was isolated from a man between 18 and 35 years old in good health and CMV-seronegative. This chain uses TRBV28 with TRBJ1-5; D is uncertain. The specimen sequenced was PBMCs. The CDR3 nucleotides read TGTGCCAGCAGCCCCGGGGATAGCAATCAGCCCCAGCATTTT. Translated: CASSPGDSNQPQHF.